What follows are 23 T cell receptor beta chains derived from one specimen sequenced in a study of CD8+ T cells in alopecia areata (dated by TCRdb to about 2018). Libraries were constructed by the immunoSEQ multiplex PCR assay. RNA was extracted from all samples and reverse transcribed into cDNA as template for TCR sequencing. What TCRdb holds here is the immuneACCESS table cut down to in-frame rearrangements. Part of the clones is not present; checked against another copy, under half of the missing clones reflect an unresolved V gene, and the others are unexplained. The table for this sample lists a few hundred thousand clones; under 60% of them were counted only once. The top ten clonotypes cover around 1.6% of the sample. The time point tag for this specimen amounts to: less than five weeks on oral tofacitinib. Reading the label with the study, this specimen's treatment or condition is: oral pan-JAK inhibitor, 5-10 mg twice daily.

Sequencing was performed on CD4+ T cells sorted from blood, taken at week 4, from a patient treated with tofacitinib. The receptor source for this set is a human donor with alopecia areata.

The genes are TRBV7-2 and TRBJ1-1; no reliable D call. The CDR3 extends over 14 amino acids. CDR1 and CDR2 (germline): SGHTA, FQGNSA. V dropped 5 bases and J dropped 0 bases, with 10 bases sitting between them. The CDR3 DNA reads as TGTGCCAGCAGCCCCGTGGGTATGAACACTGAAGCTTTCTTT. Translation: CASSPVGMNTEAFF. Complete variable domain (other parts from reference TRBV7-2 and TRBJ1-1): GAGVSQSPSNKVTEKGKDVELRCDPISGHTALYWYRQSLGQGLEFLIYFQGNSAPDKSGLPSDRFSAERTGGSVSTLTIQRTQQEDSAVYLCASSPVGMNTEAFFGQGTRLTVV.

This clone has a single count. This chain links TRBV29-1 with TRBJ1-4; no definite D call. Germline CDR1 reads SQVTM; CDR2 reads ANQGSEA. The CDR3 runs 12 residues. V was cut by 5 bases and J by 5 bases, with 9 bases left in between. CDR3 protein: CSVFTENEKLFF. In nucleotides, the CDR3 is TGCAGCGTTTTCACGGAAAATGAAAAACTGTTTTTT.

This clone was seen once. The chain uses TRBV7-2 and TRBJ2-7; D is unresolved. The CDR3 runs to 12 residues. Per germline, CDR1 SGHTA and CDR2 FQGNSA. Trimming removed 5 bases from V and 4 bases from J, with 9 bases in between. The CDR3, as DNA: TGTGCCAGCAGCGTCGGTCGGTACGAGCAGTACTTC. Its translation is CASSVGRYEQYF.

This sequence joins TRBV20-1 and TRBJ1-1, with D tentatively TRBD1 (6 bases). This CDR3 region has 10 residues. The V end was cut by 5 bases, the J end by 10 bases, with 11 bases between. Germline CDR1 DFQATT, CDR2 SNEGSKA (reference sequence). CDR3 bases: TGCAGTGCTCCACAGGGACTAGCTTTCTTT. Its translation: CSAPQGLAFF.

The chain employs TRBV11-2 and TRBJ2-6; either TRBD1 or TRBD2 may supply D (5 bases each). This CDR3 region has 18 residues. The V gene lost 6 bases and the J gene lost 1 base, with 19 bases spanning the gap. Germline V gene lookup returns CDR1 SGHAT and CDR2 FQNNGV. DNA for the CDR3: TGTGCCAGCAGGAGACCGGGACGACGAATATCTGGGGCCAACGTCCTGACTTTC. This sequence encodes CASRRPGRRISGANVLTF.

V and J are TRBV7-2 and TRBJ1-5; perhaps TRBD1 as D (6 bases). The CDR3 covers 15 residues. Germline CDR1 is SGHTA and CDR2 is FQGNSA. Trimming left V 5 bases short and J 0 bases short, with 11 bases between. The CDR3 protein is CASSKHRVSNQPQHF. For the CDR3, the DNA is TGTGCCAGCAGCAAGCACAGGGTTAGCAATCAGCCCCAGCATTTT.

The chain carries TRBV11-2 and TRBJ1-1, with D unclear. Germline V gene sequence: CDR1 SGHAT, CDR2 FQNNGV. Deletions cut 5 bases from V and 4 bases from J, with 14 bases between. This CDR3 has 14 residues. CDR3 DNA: TGTGCCAGCAGCATCCTCCTGACGGCCACTGAAGCTTTCTTT. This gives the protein CASSILLTATEAFF.

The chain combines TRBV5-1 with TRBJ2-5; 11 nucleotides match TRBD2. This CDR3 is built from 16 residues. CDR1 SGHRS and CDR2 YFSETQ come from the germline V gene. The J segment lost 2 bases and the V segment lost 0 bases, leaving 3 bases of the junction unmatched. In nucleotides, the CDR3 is TGCGCCAGCAGCTTGGCTAGCGGGGGGAGACAAGAGACCCAGTACTTC. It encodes CASSLASGGRQETQYF.

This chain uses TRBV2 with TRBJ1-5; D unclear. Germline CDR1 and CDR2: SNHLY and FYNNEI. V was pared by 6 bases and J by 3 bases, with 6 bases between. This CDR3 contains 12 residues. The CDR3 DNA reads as TGTGCCAGCAGCCCTGACAATCAGCCCCAGCATTTT. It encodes CASSPDNQPQHF.

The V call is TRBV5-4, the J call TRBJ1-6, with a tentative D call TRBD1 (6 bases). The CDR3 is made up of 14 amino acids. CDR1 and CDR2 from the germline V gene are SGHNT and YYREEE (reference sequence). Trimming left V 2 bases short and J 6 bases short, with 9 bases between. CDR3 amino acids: CASSLGQINSPLHF. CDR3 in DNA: TGTGCCAGCAGCTTAGGACAGATTAATTCACCCCTCCACTTT.

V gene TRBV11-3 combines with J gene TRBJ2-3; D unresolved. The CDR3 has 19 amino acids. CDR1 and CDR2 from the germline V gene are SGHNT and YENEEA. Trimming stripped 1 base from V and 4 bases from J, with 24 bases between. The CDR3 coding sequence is TGTGCCAGCAGCTTAGGCCCAGAATCGTTAGGCCTTCTAGCAGATACGCAGTATTTT. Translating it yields CASSLGPESLGLLADTQYF. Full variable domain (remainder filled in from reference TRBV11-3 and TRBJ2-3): EAGVVQSPRYKIIEKKQPVAFWCNPISGHNTLYWYLQNLGQGPELLIRYENEEAVDDSQLPKDRFSAERLKGVDSTLKIQPAELGDSAVYLCASSLGPESLGLLADTQYFGPGTRLTVL.

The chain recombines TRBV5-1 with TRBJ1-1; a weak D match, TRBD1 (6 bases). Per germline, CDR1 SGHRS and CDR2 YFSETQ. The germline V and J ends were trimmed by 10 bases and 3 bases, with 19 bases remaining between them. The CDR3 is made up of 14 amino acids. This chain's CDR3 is CASSRGGRDTEAFF. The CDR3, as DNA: TGCGCCTCTTCCCGAGGGGGGCGGGACACTGAAGCTTTCTTT.

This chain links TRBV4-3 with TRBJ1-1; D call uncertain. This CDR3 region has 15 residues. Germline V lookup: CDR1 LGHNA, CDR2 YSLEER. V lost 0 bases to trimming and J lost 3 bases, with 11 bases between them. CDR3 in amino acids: CASSQDLFTDTEAFF. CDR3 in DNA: TGCGCCAGCAGCCAAGATCTGTTCACGGACACTGAAGCTTTCTTT.

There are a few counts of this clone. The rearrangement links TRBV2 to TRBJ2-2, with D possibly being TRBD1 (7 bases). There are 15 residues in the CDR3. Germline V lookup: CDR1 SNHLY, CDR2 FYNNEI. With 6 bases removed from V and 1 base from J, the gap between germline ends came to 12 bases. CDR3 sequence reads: CASRRDSLNTGELFF. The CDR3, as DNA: TGTGCCAGCAGGCGGGACAGTCTGAACACCGGGGAGCTGTTTTTT. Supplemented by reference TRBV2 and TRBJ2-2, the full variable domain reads EPEVTQTPSHQVTQMGQEVILRCVPISNHLYFYWYRQILGQKVEFLVSFYNNEISEKSEIFDDQFSVERPDGSNFTLKIRSTKLEDSAMYFCASRRDSLNTGELFFGEGSRLTVL.

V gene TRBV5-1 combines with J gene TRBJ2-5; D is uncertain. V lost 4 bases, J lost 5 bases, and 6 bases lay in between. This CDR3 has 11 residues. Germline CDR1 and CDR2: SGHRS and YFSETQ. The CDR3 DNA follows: TGCGCCAGCAGCGCGAAGGAGACCCAGTACTTC. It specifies CASSAKETQYF.

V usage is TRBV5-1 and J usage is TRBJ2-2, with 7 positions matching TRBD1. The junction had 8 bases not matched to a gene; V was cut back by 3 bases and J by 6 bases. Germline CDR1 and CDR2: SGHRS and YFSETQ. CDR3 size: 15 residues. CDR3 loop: CASSSELTGAGELFF. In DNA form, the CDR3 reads TGCGCCAGCAGCTCTGAATTAACAGGGGCCGGGGAGCTGTTTTTT.

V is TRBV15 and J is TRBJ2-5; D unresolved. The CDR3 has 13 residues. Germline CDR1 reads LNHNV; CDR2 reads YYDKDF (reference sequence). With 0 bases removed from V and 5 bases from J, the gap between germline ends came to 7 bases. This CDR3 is CATSREVVETQYF. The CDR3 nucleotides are TGTGCCACCAGCAGAGAGGTGGTTGAGACCCAGTACTTC.

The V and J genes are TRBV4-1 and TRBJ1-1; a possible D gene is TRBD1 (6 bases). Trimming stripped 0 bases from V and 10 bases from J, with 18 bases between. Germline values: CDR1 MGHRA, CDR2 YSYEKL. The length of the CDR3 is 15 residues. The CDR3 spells CASSQDIQGPRRAFF. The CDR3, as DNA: TGCGCCAGCAGCCAAGATATTCAGGGGCCCCGACGAGCTTTCTTT.

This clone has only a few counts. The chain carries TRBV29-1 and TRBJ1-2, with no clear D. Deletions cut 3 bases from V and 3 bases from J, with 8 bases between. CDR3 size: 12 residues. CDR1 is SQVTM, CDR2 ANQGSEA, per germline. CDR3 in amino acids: CSVEGRYYGYTF. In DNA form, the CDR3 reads TGCAGCGTTGAGGGCAGATACTATGGCTACACCTTC.

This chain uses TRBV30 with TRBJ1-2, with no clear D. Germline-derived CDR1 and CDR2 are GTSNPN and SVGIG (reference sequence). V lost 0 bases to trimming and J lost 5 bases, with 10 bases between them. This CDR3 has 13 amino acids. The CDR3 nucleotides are TGTGCCTGGAGTGTCCCGGATCGATATGGCTACACCTTC. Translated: CAWSVPDRYGYTF.

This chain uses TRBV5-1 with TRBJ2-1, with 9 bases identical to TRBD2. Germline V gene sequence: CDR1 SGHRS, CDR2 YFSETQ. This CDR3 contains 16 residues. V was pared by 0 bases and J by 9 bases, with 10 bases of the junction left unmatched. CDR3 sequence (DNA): TGCGCCAGCAGCTTGGACGCCGGCGGGGGGGCGGGTGAGCAGTTCTTC. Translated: CASSLDAGGGAGEQFF.

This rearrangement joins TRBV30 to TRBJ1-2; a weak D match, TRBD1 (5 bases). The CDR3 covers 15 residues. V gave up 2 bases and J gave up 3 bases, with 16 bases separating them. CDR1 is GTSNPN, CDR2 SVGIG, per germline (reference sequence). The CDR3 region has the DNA TGTGCCTGGAGTCCCCAGACAAGGGGCGACTATGGCTACACCTTC. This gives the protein CAWSPQTRGDYGYTF.

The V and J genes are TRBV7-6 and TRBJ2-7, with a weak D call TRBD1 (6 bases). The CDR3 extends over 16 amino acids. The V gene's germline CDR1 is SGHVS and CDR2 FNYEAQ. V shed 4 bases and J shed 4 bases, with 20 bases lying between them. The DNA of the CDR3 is TGTGCCAGCAGCTCGTTTAAAGAGGACAGTGATTACGAGCAGTACTTC. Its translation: CASSSFKEDSDYEQYF. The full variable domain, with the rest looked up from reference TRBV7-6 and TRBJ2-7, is GAGVSQSPRYKVTKRGQDVALRCDPISGHVSLYWYRQALGQGPEFLTYFNYEAQQDKSGLPNDRFSAERPEGSISTLTIQRTEQRDSAMYRCASSSFKEDSDYEQYFGPGTRLTVT.